The present TCR beta chain was sequenced within a study of blood T cell repertoires in COVID-19. About the study: The samples span acute and convalescent COVID-19 from the United States, Italy and Spain. T cells, B-cell-depleted T cells, or PBMCs supplied cDNA or gDNA.

Source study methods: The assay estimated nucleated cells by amplifying reference gene primers. The assay was immunoSEQ multiplex PCR, and TCRdb's table has in-frame clones only and misses some. The V and J calls and the clone size are those of that table, but D and trimming were determined from the DNA. The table lists about 330,000 clones, roughly 88% of them singletons. The specimen sequenced was peripheral blood. This TCR derives from a woman between 50 and 59 years old with acute or convalescent COVID-19.

CDR3 coding DNA: TGTGCCAGTAGTCATCCGGGCCGGGACAGGGCCCTAGCGAATCAGCCCCAGCATTTT. Translated: CASSHPGRDRALANQPQHF. This rearrangement joins TRBV19 to TRBJ1-5, with 9 bases aligning to TRBD1. J lost 4 bases, V lost 5 bases, and 18 bases had no gene match. The CDR3 spans 19 residues. The germline V gene encodes CDR1 LNHDA and CDR2 SQIVND (reference sequence).